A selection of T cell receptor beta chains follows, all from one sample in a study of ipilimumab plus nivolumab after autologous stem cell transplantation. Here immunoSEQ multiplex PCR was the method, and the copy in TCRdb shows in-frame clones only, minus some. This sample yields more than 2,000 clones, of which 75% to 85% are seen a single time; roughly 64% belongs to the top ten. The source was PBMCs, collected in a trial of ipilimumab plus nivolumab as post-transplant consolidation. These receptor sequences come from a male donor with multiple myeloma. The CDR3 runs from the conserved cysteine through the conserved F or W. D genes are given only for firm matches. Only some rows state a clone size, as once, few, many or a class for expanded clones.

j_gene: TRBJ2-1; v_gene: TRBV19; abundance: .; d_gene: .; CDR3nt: TGTGCCAGTAGTAAAGAGGGAGTTTTCTCCTACAATGAGCAGTTCTTC; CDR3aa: CASSKEGVFSYNEQFF
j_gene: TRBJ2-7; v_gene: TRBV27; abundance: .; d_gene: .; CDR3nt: TGTGCCAGCAGTTTATTTGCAGGCTCCTACGAGCAGTACTTC; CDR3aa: CASSLFAGSYEQYF
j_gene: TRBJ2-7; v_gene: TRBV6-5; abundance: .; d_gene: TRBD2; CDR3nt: TGTGCCAGCAGTCCTGAACCGGGACTAGTGGCGACGCGGTACTTC; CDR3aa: CASSPEPGLVATRYF
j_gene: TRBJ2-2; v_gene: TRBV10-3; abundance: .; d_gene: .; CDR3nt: TGTGCCATCAGTGAGTTTGTTGGGGAGCTGTTTTTT; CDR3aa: CAISEFVGELFF
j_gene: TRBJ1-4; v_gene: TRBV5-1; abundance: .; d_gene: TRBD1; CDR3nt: TGCGCCAGCAGCATCTCAGGGGGCTCCGGAGAAAAACTGTTTTTT; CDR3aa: CASSISGGSGEKLFF
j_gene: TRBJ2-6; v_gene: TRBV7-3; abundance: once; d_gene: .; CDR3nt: TGTGCCGCAGCAGGACTTAAACGCTTACAAAGTCGGGCCAACGTCCTGACTTTC; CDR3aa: CAAAGLKRLQSRANVLTF
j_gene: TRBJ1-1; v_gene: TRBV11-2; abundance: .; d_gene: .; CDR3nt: TGTGCCAGCAGCTTAGGGTTAGACACTGAAGCTTTCTTT; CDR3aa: CASSLGLDTEAFF
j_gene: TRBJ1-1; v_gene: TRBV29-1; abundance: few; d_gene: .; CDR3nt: TGCAGCGTTTCGAATTTCAGGGAAGAAGCTTTCTTT; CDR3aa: CSVSNFREEAFF
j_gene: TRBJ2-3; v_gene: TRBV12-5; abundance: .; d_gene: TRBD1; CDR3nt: TGTGCTAGTGCCCCGGGACAGGGGATCACAGATACGCAGTATTTT; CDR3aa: CASAPGQGITDTQYF
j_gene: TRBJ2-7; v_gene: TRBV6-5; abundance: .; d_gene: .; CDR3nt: TGTGCCAGCAGGGGCAGGATTCCCTCCTACGAGCAGTACTTC; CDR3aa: CASRGRIPSYEQYF
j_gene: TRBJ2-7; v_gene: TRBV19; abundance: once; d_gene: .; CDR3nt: TGTGCCAGTAGTATTTCGGCAGGCCTCTCCTACGAGCAGTACTTC; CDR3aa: CASSISAGLSYEQYF
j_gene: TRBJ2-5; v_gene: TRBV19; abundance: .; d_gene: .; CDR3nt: TGTGCCAGTAGTATAACGGGTTTTGAAGAGACCCAGTACTTC; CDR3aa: CASSITGFEETQYF
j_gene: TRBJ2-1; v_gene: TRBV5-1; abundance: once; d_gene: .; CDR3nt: TGCGCCAGCAACCTTGACTCCGGGACTCCCGGCCTAACTGAGCAGTTCTTC; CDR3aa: CASNLDSGTPGLTEQFF
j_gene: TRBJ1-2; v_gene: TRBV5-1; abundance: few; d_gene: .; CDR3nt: TGCGCCAGCAGCCCCGCACAGGTCGATAACTATGGCTACACCTTC; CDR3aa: CASSPAQVDNYGYTF
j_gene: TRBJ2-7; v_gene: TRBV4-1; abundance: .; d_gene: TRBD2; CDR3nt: TGCGCCAGCAGCCAACTGACTAGCGGGAGGCGTGAGCAGTACTTC; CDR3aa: CASSQLTSGRREQYF
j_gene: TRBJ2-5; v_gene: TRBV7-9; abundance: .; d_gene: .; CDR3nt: TGTGCCAGCAGCTCGATAGATAGCGACAGTCAAGAGACCCAGTACTTC; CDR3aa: CASSSIDSDSQETQYF
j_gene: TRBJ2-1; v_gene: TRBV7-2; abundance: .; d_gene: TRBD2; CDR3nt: TGTGCCAGCAGCTTAGAATGGCTAGCGGGAGGGAAGCAGTTCTTC; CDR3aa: CASSLEWLAGGKQFF
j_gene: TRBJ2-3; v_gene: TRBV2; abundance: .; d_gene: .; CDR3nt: TGTGCCAGCACCTTAGATACGCAGTATTTT; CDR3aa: CASTLDTQYF
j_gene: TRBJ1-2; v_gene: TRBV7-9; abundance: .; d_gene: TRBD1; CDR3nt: TGTGCCAGCAGCCCCGGACAGGGCCCCTATGGCTACACCTTC; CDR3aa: CASSPGQGPYGYTF
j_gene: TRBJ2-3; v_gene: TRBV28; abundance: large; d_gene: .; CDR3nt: TGTGCCAGCAGTTCGGGGGGCATGAGCACAGATACGCAGTATTTT; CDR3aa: CASSSGGMSTDTQYF
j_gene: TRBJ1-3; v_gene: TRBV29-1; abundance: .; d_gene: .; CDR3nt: TGCAGCGCCATGGACGTACGCTCTGGAAACACCATATATTTT; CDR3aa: CSAMDVRSGNTIYF
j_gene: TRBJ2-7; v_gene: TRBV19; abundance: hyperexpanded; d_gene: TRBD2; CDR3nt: TGTGCCAGTAGTATAGGTGCTAGCGGGACTGCCTATAACTACGAGCAGTACTTC; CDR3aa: CASSIGASGTAYNYEQYF
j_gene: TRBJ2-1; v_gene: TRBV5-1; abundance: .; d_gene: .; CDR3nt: TGCGCCAGCAGCTTGGACTCGTCTACAAATGAGCAGTTCTTC; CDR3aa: CASSLDSSTNEQFF
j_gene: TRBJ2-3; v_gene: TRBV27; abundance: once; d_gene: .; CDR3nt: TGTGCCAGCACTGAATTCGGAGCTACAGATACGCAGTATTTT; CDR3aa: CASTEFGATDTQYF
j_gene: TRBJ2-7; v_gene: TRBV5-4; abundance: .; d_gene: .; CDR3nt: TGTGCCAGCAGCTTTCAGGGCCGGGGCTACGAGCAGTACTTC; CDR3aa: CASSFQGRGYEQYF
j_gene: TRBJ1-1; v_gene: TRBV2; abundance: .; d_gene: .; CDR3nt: TGTGCCAGCAGGCCTCGCCCCGGGTGGGCTTTCTTT; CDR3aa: CASRPRPGWAFF
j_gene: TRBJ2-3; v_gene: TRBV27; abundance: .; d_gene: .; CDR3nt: TGTGCCAGCAGTCCCCACGGGGATACGCAGTATTTT; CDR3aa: CASSPHGDTQYF
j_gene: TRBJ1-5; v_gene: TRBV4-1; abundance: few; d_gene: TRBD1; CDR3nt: TGCGCCAGCAGCCAAGTCAGGGGGTTGGGGGGCAATCAGCCCCAGCATTTT; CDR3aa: CASSQVRGLGGNQPQHF
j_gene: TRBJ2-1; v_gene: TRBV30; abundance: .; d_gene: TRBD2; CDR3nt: TGTGCCTGGAGTGGGGGACTAGCGGGAGAGGGGAATGAGCAGTTCTTC; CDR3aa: CAWSGGLAGEGNEQFF
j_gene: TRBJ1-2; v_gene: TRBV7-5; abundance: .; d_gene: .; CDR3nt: TGTGTCAGAAGTGGGGCAGGCCGTAACTATGGCTACACCTTC; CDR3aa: CVRSGAGRNYGYTF
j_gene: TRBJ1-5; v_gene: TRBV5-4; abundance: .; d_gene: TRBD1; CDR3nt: TGTGCCAGCAGCTCACAGGGGAGCAATCAGCCCCAGCATTTT; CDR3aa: CASSSQGSNQPQHF
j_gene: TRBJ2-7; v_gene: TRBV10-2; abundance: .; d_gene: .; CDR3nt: TGCGCCAGCAGTGAGGACAGCCTCTACGAGCAGTACTTC; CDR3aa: CASSEDSLYEQYF
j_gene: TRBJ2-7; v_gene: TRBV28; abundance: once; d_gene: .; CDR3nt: TGTGCCAGCAGTTCGTGGGGTTACGAGCAGTACTTC; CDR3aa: CASSSWGYEQYF
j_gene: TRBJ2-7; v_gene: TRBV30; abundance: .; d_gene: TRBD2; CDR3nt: TGTGCCTGGAGTGTAACTAGCGGGGGGACAGGGCAGTACTTC; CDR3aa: CAWSVTSGGTGQYF
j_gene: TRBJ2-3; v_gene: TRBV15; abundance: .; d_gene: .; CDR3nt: TGTGCCACCAGCAGAGATCTAGGAGTGGATACGCAGTATTTT; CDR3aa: CATSRDLGVDTQYF
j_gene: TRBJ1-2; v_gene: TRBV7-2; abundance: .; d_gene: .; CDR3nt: TGTGCCAGCAGCCCCCCAGGGGTCCGTGGCTACACCTTC; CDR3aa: CASSPPGVRGYTF
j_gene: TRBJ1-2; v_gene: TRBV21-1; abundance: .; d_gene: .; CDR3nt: TGTGCCAGCAGCAAAGTTCAGGGACAAGGTAATCACACCTTC; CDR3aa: CASSKVQGQGNHTF
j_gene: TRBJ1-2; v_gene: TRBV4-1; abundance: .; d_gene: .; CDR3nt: TGCGCCAGCAGCCGATTGATCCGCTTAGGGAGTGGCTACACCTTC; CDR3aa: CASSRLIRLGSGYTF
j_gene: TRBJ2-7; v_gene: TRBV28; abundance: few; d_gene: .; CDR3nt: TGTGCCAGCAGGAACTCCTACGAGCAGTACTTC; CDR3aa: CASRNSYEQYF
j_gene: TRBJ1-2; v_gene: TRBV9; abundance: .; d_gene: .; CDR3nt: TGTGCCAGCAGCGGCTTTACCAGGGACTATGGCTACACCTTC; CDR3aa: CASSGFTRDYGYTF
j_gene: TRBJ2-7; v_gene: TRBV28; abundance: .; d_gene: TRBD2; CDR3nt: TGTGCCAGCAGTGGGGGACTAGCGGGTGCCTCCTACGAGCAGTACTTC; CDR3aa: CASSGGLAGASYEQYF
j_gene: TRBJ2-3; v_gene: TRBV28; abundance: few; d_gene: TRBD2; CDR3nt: TGTGCCAGCGGCTCGGCTAGCGGGAGGAGGGGTACGCAGTATTTT; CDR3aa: CASGSASGRRGTQYF
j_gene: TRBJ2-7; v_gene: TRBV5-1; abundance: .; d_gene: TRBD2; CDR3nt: TGCGCCAGCAGCTTCGCCGCTAGCGGAGGGACCTGGGGCGAGCAGTACTTC; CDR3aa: CASSFAASGGTWGEQYF
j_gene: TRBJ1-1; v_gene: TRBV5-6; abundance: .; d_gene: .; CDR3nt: TGTGCCAGCAGCTTGGGGCAGCTTGAAGCTTTCTTT; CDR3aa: CASSLGQLEAFF
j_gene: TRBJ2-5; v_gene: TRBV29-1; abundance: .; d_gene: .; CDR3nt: TGCAGCGTAGAAAAACGGGGAGAGACCCAGTACTTC; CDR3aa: CSVEKRGETQYF
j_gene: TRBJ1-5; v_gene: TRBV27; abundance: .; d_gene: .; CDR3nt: TGTGCCAGCAGTACCGAAGGGCCGCTGAGTGGGGCCCAGCATTTT; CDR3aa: CASSTEGPLSGAQHF
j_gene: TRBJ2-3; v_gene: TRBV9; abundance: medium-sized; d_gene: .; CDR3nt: TGTGCCAGCAGCGGAGGGGGGCTTTCAGATACGCAGTATTTT; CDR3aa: CASSGGGLSDTQYF
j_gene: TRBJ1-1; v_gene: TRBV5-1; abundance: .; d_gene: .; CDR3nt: TGCGCCAGCAGCTTCGGAGGGGAGGTTGCCACTGAAGCTTTCTTT; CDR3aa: CASSFGGEVATEAFF